The present T cell receptor (beta chain) was sequenced within a study of T cell repertoires in cytomegalovirus infection. This clonotype was recorded many times. A single record per CDR3 protein comes from TCRdb applying MiXCR to the reads. Seen here are some 390,000 distinct CDR3 sequences, 15% to 20% observed once, and the top ten hold 8.7%. V was pared by 5 bases and J by 2 bases, with 7 bases between. Germline V CDR1 and CDR2: SGHTA, FQGNSA. CDR3 length equals 13 residues. This TCR was recovered from a human donor in good health (CMV status not recorded). Some clones in this sample may be carry-over from other donors' samples. The chain recombines TRBV7-2 with TRBJ2-1; unclear D gene. The sample consisted of PBMCs. DNA of the CDR3: TGTGCCAGCAGCCCCGACACCTACAATGAGCAGTTCTTC. It specifies CASSPDTYNEQFF.